Listed below are T cell receptor beta chains from one sample, sequenced in a study of blood T cells in healthy people across ages. TCRdb ran MiXCR on the 5' RACE reads and lists one entry per CDR3 protein. The table shows over 1,200,000 distinct CDR3 sequences, with roughly 59% occurring only once. The specimen sequenced was blood. The receptor source for this set is a young man in good health. Both conserved end residues are part of each CDR3. A D gene is named only where the DNA matches it firmly. Rows give clone size only sometimes, using once, few, many, or a class for an expanded clone.

>few|NA|TRBV7-9|TRBJ2-3
CASRPTADTQYF
TGTGCCAGCAGGCCTACGGCGGATACGCAGTATTTT
>NA|NA|TRBV18|TRBJ2-6
CASAPLTTLGANVLTF
TGTGCCAGCGCCCCCTTGACCACGCTTGGGGCCAACGTCCTGACTTTC
>NA|NA|TRBV7-9|TRBJ1-1
CASSLAAAGRNTEAFF
TGTGCCAGCAGCTTAGCGGCTGCGGGCAGAAACACTGAAGCTTTCTTT
>NA|NA|TRBV7-9|TRBJ1-1
CASSSDRLVLNTEAFF
TGTGCCAGCAGCTCCGACCGTCTAGTCCTGAACACTGAAGCTTTCTTT
>NA|NA|TRBV28|TRBJ2-2
CASSLNLRTGELFF
TGTGCCAGCAGTTTAAACTTAAGGACCGGGGAGCTGTTTTTT
>NA|NA|TRBV20-1|TRBJ1-6
CSARDRGSASSYNSPLHF
TGCAGTGCTAGAGATCGAGGCAGCGCGAGCTCCTATAATTCACCCCTCCACTTT
>NA|NA|TRBV6-5|TRBJ2-7
CATRRGKRDEQYF
TGTGCCACCCGTAGGGGAAAACGGGACGAGCAGTACTTC
>NA|NA|TRBV20-1|TRBJ2-1
CSAGPTGSYNEQFF
TGCAGTGCCGGACCGACGGGCTCCTACAATGAGCAGTTCTTC
>few|NA|TRBV14|TRBJ2-3
CASSQANRAGAQYF
TGTGCCAGCAGCCAAGCCAATCGGGCAGGGGCGCAGTATTTT
>NA|NA|TRBV15|TRBJ2-3
CATSRPGGAYTDAQYF
TGTGCCACCAGCAGACCTGGAGGAGCTTACACAGATGCGCAGTATTTT
>NA|NA|TRBV9|TRBJ2-2
CASSVDPIGELFF
TGTGCCAGCAGCGTAGACCCTATCGGGGAGCTGTTTTTT
>NA|NA|TRBV6-5|TRBJ2-7
CASRGIGDEQYF
TGTGCCAGCAGGGGAATAGGGGACGAGCAGTACTTC
>NA|NA|TRBV12-3/TRBV12-4|TRBJ2-5
CASNLRVSGLQETQYF
TGTGCCAGCAACTTGCGTGTTAGCGGCCTACAAGAGACCCAGTACTTC
>NA|NA|TRBV25-1|TRBJ1-1
CASSETRMNTEAFF
TGTGCCAGCAGTGAAACGAGAATGAACACTGAAGCTTTCTTT
>few|NA|TRBV10-3|TRBJ2-4
CAISAGTLDKNIQYF
TGTGCCATCAGTGCCGGGACTTTAGACAAAAACATTCAGTACTTC
>NA|NA|TRBV4-1|TRBJ2-7
CASSQIRQTAGYEQYF
TGCGCCAGCAGCCAAATCCGACAGACGGCGGGCTACGAGCAGTACTTC
>NA|NA|TRBV27|TRBJ1-1
CASSLGGGEEAFF
TGTGCAAGCAGTTTAGGGGGGGGAGAAGAAGCTTTCTTT
>few|NA|TRBV5-1|TRBJ2-7
CASSGDDYEQYF
TGCGCCAGCAGCGGGGACGACTACGAGCAGTACTTC
>NA|NA|TRBV3-1|TRBJ1-2
CASSAQRNSDSPYGYTF
TGTGCCAGCAGCGCCCAGAGGAACTCGGACTCACCCTATGGCTACACCTTC
>NA|TRBD2|TRBV7-9|TRBJ2-1
CASSSAGGPTNEQFF
TGTGCCAGCAGCTCGGCGGGAGGACCTACGAATGAGCAGTTCTTC
>NA|NA|TRBV12-3/TRBV12-4|TRBJ2-6
CASSLYPSGANVLTF
TGTGCCAGCAGTTTATATCCCTCTGGGGCCAACGTCCTGACTTTC
>few|NA|TRBV18|TRBJ2-5
CASSNTGSSSLRYF
TGTGCCAGCTCGAATACAGGGTCTAGTTCTCTCCGGTACTTC
>once|TRBD2|TRBV6-2/TRBV6-3|TRBJ2-7
CASRGTIHYEQYF
TGTGCCAGCAGGGGGACTATTCATTACGAGCAGTACTTC
>NA|NA|TRBV28|TRBJ2-4
CASRRDRLAKNIQYF
TGTGCCAGCAGGCGGGACAGACTAGCCAAAAACATTCAGTACTTC
>NA|NA|TRBV12-3/TRBV12-4|TRBJ2-5
CASSPPRAVETQYF
TGTGCCAGCAGTCCCCCCCGGGCCGTGGAGACCCAGTACTTC
>NA|NA|TRBV2|TRBJ2-7
CASRAYREGYEQYF
TGTGCCAGCAGAGCCTACAGGGAGGGATACGAGCAGTACTTC
>NA|TRBD2|TRBV11-2|TRBJ2-1
CASTWTSGGAGNEQFF
TGTGCCAGCACATGGACTAGCGGGGGGGCAGGGAATGAGCAGTTCTTC
>once|NA|TRBV25-1|TRBJ2-1
CASSRGVEQFF
TGTGCCAGCAGTCGAGGGGTTGAGCAGTTCTTC